Shown below are 19 T cell receptor beta chains from a single sample sequenced in a study of Graves' ophthalmopathy and Graves' hyperthyroidism. Amplification of the TCR beta CDR3 regions used RNA transcripts (as template). First-round RT-PCR employed HTBI primers, with a second-round multiplex PCR after it. Each CDR3 protein is one row after TCRdb ran MiXCR on the multiplex PCR reads. The sample lists 350,000 to 400,000 distinct CDR3 sequences; over 15% were seen once. The sequenced material came from peripheral blood. These receptor sequences come from a woman aged 18-30 years with stable Graves' hyperthyroidism.

The V call is TRBV6-1, the J call TRBJ1-2, with D uncertain. The germline gives CDR1 MNHNS, CDR2 SASEGT. CDR3 length equals 14 residues. Trimming pared 1 base from V and 7 bases from J, leaving 13 bases between. CDR3 amino acids: CASSEDWSSGGYTF. In DNA, the CDR3 is TGTGCCAGCAGTGAAGACTGGTCATCGGGTGGCTACACCTTC.

This chain links TRBV18 with TRBJ1-1, with D perhaps matching TRBD1 (5 bases). Between the trimmed V and J ends, which lost 8 bases and 1 base, there was a span of 17 bases. Germline CDR1 reads KGHSH; CDR2 reads LQKENI. The CDR3 runs to 15 residues. CDR3 nucleotides: TGTGCCAGCGCGAAGCCGGGACCGAGGAACACTGAAGCTTTCTTT. As protein: CASAKPGPRNTEAFF.

This clonotype was seen at least ten times. This chain connects TRBV20-1 to TRBJ2-5; 7 bases agree with TRBD1. Germline V gene data show CDR1 as DFQATT and CDR2 as SNEGSKA (reference sequence). This CDR3 comprises 17 residues. J lost 5 bases, V lost 3 bases, and 18 bases had no gene match. The CDR3 is CSARRPTGNSRGETQYF. The CDR3 nucleotides are TGCAGTGCTAGGCGTCCGACAGGGAATTCTAGAGGCGAGACCCAGTACTTC.

The sample holds many counts of this clonotype. This chain connects TRBV10-1 to TRBJ2-1; unclear D gene. This CDR3 is 16 amino acids long. Looked up from germline, CDR1 is WNHNN and CDR2 is SYGVQD (reference sequence). V was trimmed by 3 bases and J by 5 bases, leaving 17 bases between them. CDR3 bases: TGCGCCAGCAGTGATTCCGCTGCCCGGCACCACAATGAGCAGTTCTTC. It codes for CASSDSAARHHNEQFF.

Many counts were recorded for this clonotype. The chain joins TRBV12-3 or TRBV12-4 to TRBJ1-2; a weak D match, TRBD1 (6 bases). This CDR3 has 15 residues. V lost 5 bases to trimming and J lost 10 bases, with 23 bases between them. The CDR3 DNA is TGTGCCAGCAGTCCCACTTCCGGGACAACTAATACCTACACCTTC. It codes for CASSPTSGTTNTYTF.

This clonotype was recorded many times. This chain links TRBV20-1 with TRBJ1-1; D is possibly TRBD1 (5 bases). Germline CDR1 reads DFQATT; CDR2 reads SNEGSKA (reference sequence). The CDR3 has 13 residues. The V end lost 1 base, the J end lost 7 bases, and 13 bases lay between the germline ends. CDR3 loop: CSARVQGVGEAFF. CDR3 DNA: TGCAGTGCTAGAGTCCAGGGAGTGGGTGAAGCTTTCTTT.

Only a few counts were recorded for this clonotype. The chain recombines TRBV27 with TRBJ2-2; unclear D gene. The germline V gene has CDR1 MNHEY and CDR2 SMNVEV (reference sequence). V lost 5 bases and J 5 bases, leaving 9 bases between the germline ends. The CDR3 runs to 13 residues. In nucleotides, the CDR3 is TGTGCCAGCAGTCTTATATGGACCGGGGAGCTGTTTTTT. Protein sequence: CASSLIWTGELFF.

This clonotype was counted at least ten times. This chain joins TRBV27 and TRBJ1-5; D ambiguous. The germline gives CDR1 MNHEY, CDR2 SMNVEV (reference sequence). This CDR3 has 17 residues. With 4 bases removed from V and 1 base from J, the gap between germline ends came to 17 bases. CDR3 in DNA: TGTGCCAGCAGTTCCTCTCCTCGGCACTCGAGCAATCAGCCCCAGCATTTT. Its translation is CASSSSPRHSSNQPQHF.

This clonotype was counted at least ten times. V is TRBV6-1 and J is TRBJ1-2; perhaps TRBD1 as D (6 bases). The V end lost 6 bases, the J end lost 6 bases, and 23 bases lay between the germline ends. CDR1 and CDR2 (germline): MNHNS, SASEGT. CDR3 length equals 16 residues. DNA of the CDR3: TGTGCCAGCAGGGATCCCCCTCAGGGGCAGGGAAATGGCTACACCTTC. Amino acids: CASRDPPQGQGNGYTF.

This clonotype was counted many times. This chain connects TRBV7-3 to TRBJ2-7; D may be TRBD2 (5 bases). Trimming removed 2 bases at V and 2 bases at J, with 13 bases between. Looked up from germline, CDR1 is SGHTA and CDR2 is FQGTGA. The CDR3 is 15 residues long. DNA for the CDR3: TGTGCCAGCAGCTTAGGAGGTGGGCCGCCCTACGAGCAGTACTTC. Protein: CASSLGGGPPYEQYF.

To note about this clonotype: The junction shows a germline mismatch at one end, possibly a read error. The V call is TRBV6-5, the J call TRBJ1-1, with D hard to call. From germline, CDR1 is MNHEY and CDR2 SVGAGI. The CDR3 contains 15 residues. In DNA form, the CDR3 reads TGTGCCATCAGTTACGATCGGAGTGGAGACACTGAAGCTTTCTTT. It specifies CAISYDRSGDTEAFF.

This clonotype came up many times. The V and J genes are TRBV24-1 and TRBJ1-5; maybe TRBD1 (5 bases). The CDR3 runs 14 residues. The germline V gene has CDR1 KGHDR and CDR2 SFDVKD. The V gene lost 4 bases and the J gene lost 5 bases, with 11 bases spanning the gap. In DNA form, the CDR3 reads TGTGCCACCAGTGACTACAGGTGGGATCAGCCCCAGCATTTT. It codes for CATSDYRWDQPQHF.

This clonotype was recorded many times. The chain carries TRBV19 and TRBJ1-5; D is unclear. CDR1 and CDR2 from the germline V gene are LNHDA and SQIVND (reference sequence). Trimming cost V 6 bases and J 0 bases, with 9 bases left between them. CDR3 length: 14 amino acids. CDR3 DNA sequence: TGTGCCAGTAGAGAAAGATATAGCAATCAGCCCCAGCATTTT. This encodes CASRERYSNQPQHF.

This clonotype was seen at least ten times. The rearrangement uses TRBV12-3 or TRBV12-4 and TRBJ2-7, with D tentatively TRBD1 or TRBD2 (5 bases each). The CDR3 contains 16 residues. Deletions cut 2 bases from V and 3 bases from J, with 17 bases between. The chain's CDR3 is CASSLKRSGYNYEQYF. CDR3 in DNA: TGTGCCAGCAGTTTAAAGCGGTCAGGGTATAACTACGAGCAGTACTTC.

The rearrangement links TRBV28 to TRBJ2-7, with D hard to call. The CDR3 length is 12 residues. Germline V gives CDR1 MDHEN, CDR2 SYDVKM. Trimming shortened V by 3 bases and J by 3 bases, and 6 bases separated the two germline ends. CDR3: CASSFPHYEQYF. The CDR3 DNA reads TGTGCCAGCAGTTTCCCCCACTACGAGCAGTACTTC.

The gene calls are TRBV5-1 and TRBJ2-5; a possible D gene is TRBD2 (5 bases). V lost 2 bases to trimming and J lost 5 bases, with 16 bases between them. The CDR3 totals 15 residues. Germline V lookup: CDR1 SGHRS, CDR2 YFSETQ. CDR3 DNA sequence: TGCGCCAGCAGCTTAGCCCCGGGGTTAGGCGAGACCCAGTACTTC. Its translation is CASSLAPGLGETQYF.

This clonotype has ten or more counts. The V and J genes are TRBV10-1 and TRBJ1-1; maybe TRBD1 (5 bases). This CDR3 is 14 amino acids long. Between the trimmed V and J ends, which lost 10 bases and 1 base, there was a span of 16 bases. Germline CDR1 and CDR2: WNHNN and SYGVQD (reference sequence). In nucleotides, the CDR3 is TGCGCCATTTGTGGGGGGTCCCCGAACACTGAAGCTTTCTTT. It specifies CAICGGSPNTEAFF.

This clonotype was seen repeatedly, ten times or more. The chain has TRBV27 and TRBJ1-1; 7 bases are shared with TRBD1. Germline V lookup: CDR1 MNHEY, CDR2 SMNVEV (reference sequence). This CDR3 is 14 amino acids long. The V gene end was trimmed by 8 bases and the J gene end by 0 bases; junction bases not matched to a gene: 6. The CDR3 region is CASRPGQMNTEAFF. CDR3 sequence (DNA): TGTGCCAGCCGACCGGGACAGATGAACACTGAAGCTTTCTTT.

This clonotype was seen many times. V is TRBV19 and J is TRBJ1-1; TRBD1 matches at 9 bases. The V gene's germline CDR1 is LNHDA and CDR2 SQIVND (reference sequence). With 3 bases clipped from V and 6 bases from J, the junction kept 2 bases outside the gene matches. There are 13 residues in the CDR3. CDR3 sequence reads: CASSIRDRAEAFF. The CDR3 coding sequence is TGTGCCAGTAGTATCCGGGACAGGGCTGAAGCTTTCTTT. The entire variable domain, with the rest obtained from reference TRBV19 and TRBJ1-1, is as follows: DGGITQSPKYLFRKEGQNVTLSCEQNLNHDAMYWYRQDPGQGLRLIYYSQIVNDFQKGDIAEGYSVSREKKESFPLTVTSAQKNPTAFYLCASSIRDRAEAFFGQGTRLTVV.